Sequencing of this T cell receptor (beta chain) was carried out in a study of graft-versus-host responses after intestinal transplantation. Method: immunoSEQ multiplex PCR; TCRdb's copy keeps in-frame clones and lacks some. The data contain about 97,000 clones, more than 80% of them singletons. This material consisted of PBMCs, taken 450 to 460 days after intestinal transplant. This receptor was identified in a human patient who received an intestinal transplant, so some T cells may come from the graft donor.

Here the CDR3 DNA reads TGTGCCAGCAGCTTACGACAGGGGGACCTTAACTATGGCTACACCTTC. Amino acid sequence: CASSLRQGDLNYGYTF. The J gene is TRBJ1-2, the V gene TRBV5-6, with 9 nucleotides matching TRBD1. Germline assignment: CDR1 SGHDT and CDR2 YYEEEE. This CDR3 has 16 amino acids. V gave up 2 bases and J gave up 1 base; unmatched junction bases: 6.